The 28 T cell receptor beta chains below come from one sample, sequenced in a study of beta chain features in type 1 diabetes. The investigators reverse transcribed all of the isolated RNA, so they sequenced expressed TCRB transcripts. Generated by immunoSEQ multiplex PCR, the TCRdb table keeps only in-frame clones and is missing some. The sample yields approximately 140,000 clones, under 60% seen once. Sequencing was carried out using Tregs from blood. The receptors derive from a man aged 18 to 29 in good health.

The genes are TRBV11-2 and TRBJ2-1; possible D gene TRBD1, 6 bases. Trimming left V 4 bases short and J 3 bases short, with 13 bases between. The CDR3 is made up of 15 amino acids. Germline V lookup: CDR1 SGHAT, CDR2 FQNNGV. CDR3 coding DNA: TGTGCCAGCAGCTCCGGGCAGGGGAACTACAATGAGCAGTTCTTC. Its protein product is CASSSGQGNYNEQFF. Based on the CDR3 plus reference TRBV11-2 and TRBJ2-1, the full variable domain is EAGVAQSPRYKIIEKRQSVAFWCNPISGHATLYWYQQILGQGPKLLIQFQNNGVVDDSQLPKDRFSAERLKGVDSTLKIQPAKLEDSAVYLCASSSGQGNYNEQFFGPGTRLTVL.

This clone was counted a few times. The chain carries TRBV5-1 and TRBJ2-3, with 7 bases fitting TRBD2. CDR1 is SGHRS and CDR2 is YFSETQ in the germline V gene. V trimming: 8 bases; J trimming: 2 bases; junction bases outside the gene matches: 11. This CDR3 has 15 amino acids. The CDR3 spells CASSAGVVTTDTQYF. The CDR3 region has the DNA TGCGCCAGTTCCGCGGGGGTTGTGACCACAGATACGCAGTATTTT. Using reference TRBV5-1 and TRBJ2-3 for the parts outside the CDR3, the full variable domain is KAGVTQTPRYLIKTRGQQVTLSCSPISGHRSVSWYQQTPGQGLQFLFEYFSETQRNKGNFPGRFSGRQFSNSRSEMNVSTLELGDSALYLCASSAGVVTTDTQYFGPGTRLTVL.

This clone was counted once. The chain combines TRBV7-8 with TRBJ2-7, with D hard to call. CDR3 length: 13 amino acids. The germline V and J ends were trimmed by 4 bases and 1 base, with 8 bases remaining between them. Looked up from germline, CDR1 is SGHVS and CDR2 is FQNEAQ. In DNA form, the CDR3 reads TGTGCCAGCAGCTCCTGGCCGTCCTACGAGCAGTACTTC. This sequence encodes CASSSWPSYEQYF.

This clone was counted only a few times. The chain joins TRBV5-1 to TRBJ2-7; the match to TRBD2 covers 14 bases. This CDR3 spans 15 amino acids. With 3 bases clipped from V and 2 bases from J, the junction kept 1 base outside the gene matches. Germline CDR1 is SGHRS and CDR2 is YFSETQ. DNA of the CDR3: TGCGCCAGCAGCTCGGGACTAGCGGGGGCCTACGAGCAGTACTTC. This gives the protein CASSSGLAGAYEQYF.

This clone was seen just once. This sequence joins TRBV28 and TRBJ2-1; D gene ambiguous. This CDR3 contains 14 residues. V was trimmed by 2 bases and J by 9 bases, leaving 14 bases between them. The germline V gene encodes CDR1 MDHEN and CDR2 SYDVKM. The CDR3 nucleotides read TGTGCCAGCAGTTTAATAGCCCCCTTACGTGAGCAGTTCTTC. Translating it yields CASSLIAPLREQFF. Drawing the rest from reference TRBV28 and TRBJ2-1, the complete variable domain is DVKVTQSSRYLVKRTGEKVFLECVQDMDHENMFWYRQDPGLGLRLIYFSYDVKMKEKGDIPEGYSVSREKKERFSLILESASTNQTSMYLCASSLIAPLREQFFGPGTRLTVL.

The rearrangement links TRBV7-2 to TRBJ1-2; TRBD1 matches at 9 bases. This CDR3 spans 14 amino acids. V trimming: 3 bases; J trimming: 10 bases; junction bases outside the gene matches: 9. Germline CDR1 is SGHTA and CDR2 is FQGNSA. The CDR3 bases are TGTGCCAGCAGCTTCAGGACCGGGACAGGGTTCTACACCTTC. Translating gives CASSFRTGTGFYTF.

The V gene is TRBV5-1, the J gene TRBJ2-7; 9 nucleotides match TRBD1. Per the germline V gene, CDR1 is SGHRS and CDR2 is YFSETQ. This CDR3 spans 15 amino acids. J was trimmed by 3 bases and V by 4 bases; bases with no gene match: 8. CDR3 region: CASSARDRAYYEQYF. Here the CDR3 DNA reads TGCGCCAGCAGCGCCCGGGACAGGGCATACTACGAGCAGTACTTC. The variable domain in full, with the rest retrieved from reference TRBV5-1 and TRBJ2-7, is KAGVTQTPRYLIKTRGQQVTLSCSPISGHRSVSWYQQTPGQGLQFLFEYFSETQRNKGNFPGRFSGRQFSNSRSEMNVSTLELGDSALYLCASSARDRAYYEQYFGPGTRLTVT.

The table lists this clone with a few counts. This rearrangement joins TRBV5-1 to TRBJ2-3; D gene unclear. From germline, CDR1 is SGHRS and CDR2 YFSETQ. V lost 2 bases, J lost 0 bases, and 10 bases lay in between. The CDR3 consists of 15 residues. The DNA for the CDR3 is TGCGCCAGCAGCTTCCCCTACTCCAGCACAGATACGCAGTATTTT. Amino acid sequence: CASSFPYSSTDTQYF.

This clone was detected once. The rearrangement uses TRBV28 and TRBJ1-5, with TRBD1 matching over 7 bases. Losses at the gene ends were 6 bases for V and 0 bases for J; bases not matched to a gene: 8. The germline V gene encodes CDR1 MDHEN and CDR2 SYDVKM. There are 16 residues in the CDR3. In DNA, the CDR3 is TGTGCCAGCAGGACAGGGACAACGGTTAGCAATCAGCCCCAGCATTTT. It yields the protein CASRTGTTVSNQPQHF.

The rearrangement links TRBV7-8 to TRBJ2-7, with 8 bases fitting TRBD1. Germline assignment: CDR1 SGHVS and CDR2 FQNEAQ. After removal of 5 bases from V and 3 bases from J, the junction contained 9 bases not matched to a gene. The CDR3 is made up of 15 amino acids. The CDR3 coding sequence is TGTGCCAGCAGCCGACGGACAGGGCTGTTCTACGAGCAGTACTTC. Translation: CASSRRTGLFYEQYF. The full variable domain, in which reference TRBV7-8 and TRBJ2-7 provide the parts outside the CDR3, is GAGVSQSPRYKVAKRGQDVALRCDPISGHVSLFWYQQALGQGPEFLTYFQNEAQLDKSGLPSDRFFAERPEGSVSTLKIQRTQQEDSAVYLCASSRRTGLFYEQYFGPGTRLTVT.

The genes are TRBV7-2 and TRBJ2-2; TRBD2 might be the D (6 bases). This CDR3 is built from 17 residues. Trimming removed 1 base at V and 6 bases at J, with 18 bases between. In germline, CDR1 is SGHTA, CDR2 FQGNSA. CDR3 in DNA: TGTGCCAGCAGCTTAGTTTGGGCTAGCGTCATCGCCGGGGAGCTGTTTTTT. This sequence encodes CASSLVWASVIAGELFF.

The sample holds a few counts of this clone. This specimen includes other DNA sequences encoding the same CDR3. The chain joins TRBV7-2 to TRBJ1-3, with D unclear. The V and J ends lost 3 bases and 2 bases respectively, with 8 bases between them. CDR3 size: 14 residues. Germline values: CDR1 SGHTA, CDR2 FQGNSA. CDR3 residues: CASSFARAGNTIYF. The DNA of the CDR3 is TGTGCCAGCAGCTTTGCCCGGGCTGGAAACACCATATATTTT.

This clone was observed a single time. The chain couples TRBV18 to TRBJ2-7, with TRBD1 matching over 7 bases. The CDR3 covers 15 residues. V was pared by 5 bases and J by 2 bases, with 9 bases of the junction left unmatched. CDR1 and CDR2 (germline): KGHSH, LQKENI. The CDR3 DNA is TGTGCCAGCTCAGTTGGATGGGACAGCACCTACGAGCAGTACTTC. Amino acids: CASSVGWDSTYEQYF.

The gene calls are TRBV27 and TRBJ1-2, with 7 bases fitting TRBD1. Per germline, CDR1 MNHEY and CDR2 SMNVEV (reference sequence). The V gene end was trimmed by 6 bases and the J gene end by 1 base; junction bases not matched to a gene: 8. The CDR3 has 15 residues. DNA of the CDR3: TGTGCCAGCAGCCCCCGATGGGACAGTAACTATGGCTACACCTTC. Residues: CASSPRWDSNYGYTF.

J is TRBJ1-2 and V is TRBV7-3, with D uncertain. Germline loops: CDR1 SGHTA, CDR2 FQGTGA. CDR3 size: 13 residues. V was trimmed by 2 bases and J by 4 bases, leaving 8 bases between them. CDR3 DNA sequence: TGTGCCAGCAGCTTAGATGCGTTCTATGGCTACACCTTC. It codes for CASSLDAFYGYTF.

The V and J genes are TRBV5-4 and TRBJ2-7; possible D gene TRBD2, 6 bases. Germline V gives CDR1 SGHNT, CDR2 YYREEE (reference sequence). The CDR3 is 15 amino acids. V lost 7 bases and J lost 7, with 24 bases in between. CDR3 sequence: CASALEGRDLREQYF. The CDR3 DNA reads TGTGCCAGCGCTCTGGAAGGGCGGGATTTGAGGGAGCAGTACTTC.

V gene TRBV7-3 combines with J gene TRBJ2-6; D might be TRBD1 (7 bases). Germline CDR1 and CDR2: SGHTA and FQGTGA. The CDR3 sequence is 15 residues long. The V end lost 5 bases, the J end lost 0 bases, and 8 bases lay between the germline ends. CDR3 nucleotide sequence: TGTGCCAGCAGCCAGGGGGGCTCTGGGGCCAACGTCCTGACTTTC. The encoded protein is CASSQGGSGANVLTF.

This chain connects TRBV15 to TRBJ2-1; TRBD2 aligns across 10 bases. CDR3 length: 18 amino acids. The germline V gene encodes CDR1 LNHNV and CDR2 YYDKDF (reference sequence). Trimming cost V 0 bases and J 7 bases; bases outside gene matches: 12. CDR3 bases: TGTGCCACCAGCAGAGATCTCCTTTCGGCTAGCGGGAGTAATGAGCAGTTCTTC. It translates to CATSRDLLSASGSNEQFF.

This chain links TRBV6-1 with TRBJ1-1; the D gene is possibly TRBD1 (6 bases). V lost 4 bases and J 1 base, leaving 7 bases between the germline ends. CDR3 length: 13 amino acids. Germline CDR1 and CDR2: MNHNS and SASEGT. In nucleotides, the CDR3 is TGTGCCAGCAGTGGACAGGAGAACACTGAAGCTTTCTTT. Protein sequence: CASSGQENTEAFF.

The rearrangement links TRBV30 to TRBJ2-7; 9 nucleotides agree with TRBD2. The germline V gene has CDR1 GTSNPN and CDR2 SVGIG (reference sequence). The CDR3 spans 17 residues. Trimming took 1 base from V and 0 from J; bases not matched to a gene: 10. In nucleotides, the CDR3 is TGTGCCTGGAGTGGCCGACTAGCGGCCACTAGCTCCTACGAGCAGTACTTC. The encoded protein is CAWSGRLAATSSYEQYF.

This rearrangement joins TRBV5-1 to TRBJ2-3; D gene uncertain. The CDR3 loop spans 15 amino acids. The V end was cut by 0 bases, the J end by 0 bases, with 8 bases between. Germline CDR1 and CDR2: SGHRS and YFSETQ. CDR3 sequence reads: CASSLAQTSTDTQYF. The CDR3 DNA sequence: TGCGCCAGCAGCTTGGCGCAGACTAGCACAGATACGCAGTATTTT.

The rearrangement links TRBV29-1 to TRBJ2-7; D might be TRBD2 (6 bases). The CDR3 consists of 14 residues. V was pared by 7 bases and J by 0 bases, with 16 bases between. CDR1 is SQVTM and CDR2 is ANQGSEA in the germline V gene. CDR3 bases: TGCAGCGGTGGAGGAGGAGGGCCCTCCTACGAGCAGTACTTC. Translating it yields CSGGGGGPSYEQYF.

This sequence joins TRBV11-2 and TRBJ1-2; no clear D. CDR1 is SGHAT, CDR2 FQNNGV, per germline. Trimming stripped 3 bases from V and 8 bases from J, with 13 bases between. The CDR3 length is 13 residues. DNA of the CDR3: TGTGCCAGCAGCTTCCGGAGACGGCACGGCTACACCTTC. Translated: CASSFRRRHGYTF.

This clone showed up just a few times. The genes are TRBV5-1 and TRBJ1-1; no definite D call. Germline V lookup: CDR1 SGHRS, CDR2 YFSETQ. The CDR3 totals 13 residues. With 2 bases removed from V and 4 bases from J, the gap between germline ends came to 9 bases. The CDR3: CASSFRGSTEAFF. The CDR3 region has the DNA TGCGCCAGCAGCTTCCGGGGATCCACTGAAGCTTTCTTT.

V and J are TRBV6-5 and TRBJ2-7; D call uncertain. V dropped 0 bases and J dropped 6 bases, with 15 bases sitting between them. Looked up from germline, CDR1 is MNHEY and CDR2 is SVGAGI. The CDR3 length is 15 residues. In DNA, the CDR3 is TGTGCCAGCAGTTACTCGATGTTACGCCCGGGCGAGCAGTACTTC. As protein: CASSYSMLRPGEQYF.

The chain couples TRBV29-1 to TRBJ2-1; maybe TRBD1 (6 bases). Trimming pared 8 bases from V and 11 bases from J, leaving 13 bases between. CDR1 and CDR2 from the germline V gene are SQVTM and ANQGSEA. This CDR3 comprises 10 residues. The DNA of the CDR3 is TGCAGCTATCTCAGGGGAAAGCAGTTCTTC. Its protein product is CSYLRGKQFF.

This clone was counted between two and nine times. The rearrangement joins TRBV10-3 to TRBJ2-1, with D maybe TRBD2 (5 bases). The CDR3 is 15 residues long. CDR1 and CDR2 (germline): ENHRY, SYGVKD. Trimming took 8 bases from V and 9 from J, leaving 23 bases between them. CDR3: CAIGDMVLGWSEQFF. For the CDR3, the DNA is TGTGCCATCGGAGACATGGTACTAGGTTGGAGTGAGCAGTTCTTC.

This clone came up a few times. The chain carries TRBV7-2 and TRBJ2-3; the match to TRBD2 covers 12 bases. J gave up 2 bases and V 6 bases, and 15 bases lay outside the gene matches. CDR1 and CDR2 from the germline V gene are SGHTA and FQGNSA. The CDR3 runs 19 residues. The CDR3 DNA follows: TGTGCCAGCAGAAAAGCCACCCGACTAGCGGGGGACTCCACAGATACGCAGTATTTT. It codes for CASRKATRLAGDSTDTQYF.